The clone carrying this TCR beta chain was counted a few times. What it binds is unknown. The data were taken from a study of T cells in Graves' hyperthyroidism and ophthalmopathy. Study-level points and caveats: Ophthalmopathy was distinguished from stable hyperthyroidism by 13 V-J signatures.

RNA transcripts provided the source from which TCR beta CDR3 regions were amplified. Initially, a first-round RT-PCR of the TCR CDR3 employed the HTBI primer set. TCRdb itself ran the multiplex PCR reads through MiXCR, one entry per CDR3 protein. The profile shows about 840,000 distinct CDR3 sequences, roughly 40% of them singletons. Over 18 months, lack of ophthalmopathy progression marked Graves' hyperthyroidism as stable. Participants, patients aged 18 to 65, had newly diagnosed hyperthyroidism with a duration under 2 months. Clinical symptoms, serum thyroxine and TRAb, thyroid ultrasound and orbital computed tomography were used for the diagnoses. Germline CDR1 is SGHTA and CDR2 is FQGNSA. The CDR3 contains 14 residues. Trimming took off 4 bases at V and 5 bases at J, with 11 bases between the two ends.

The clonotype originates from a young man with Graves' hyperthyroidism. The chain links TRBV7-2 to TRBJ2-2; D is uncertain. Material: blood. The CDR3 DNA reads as TGTGCCAGCAGCTCCGGTCAGATAACCGGGGAGCTGTTTTTT. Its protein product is CASSSGQITGELFF.